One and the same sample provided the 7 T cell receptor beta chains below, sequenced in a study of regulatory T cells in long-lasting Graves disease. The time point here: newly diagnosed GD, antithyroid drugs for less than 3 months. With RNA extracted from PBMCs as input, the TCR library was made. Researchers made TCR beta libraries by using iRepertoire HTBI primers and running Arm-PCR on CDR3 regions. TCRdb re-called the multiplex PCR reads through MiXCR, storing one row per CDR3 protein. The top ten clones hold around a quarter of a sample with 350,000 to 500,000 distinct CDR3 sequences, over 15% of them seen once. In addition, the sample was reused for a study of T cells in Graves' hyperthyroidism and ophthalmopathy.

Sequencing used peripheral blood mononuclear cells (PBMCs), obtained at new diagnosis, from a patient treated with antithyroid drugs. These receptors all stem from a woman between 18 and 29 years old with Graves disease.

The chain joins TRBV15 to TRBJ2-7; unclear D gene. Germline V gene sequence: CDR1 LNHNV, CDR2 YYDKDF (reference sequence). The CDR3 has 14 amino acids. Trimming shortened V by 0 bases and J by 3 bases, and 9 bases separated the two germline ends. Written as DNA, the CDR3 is TGTGCCACCAGCAGAGATATTGGGGACTACGAGCAGTACTTC. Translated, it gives CATSRDIGDYEQYF.

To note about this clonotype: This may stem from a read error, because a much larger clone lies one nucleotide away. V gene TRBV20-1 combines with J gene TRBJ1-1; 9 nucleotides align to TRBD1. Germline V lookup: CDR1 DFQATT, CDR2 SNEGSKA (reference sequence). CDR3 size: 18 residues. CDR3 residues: CSASMPRDRVRIGTESFF. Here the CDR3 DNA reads TGCAGTGCTAGTATGCCCCGGGACAGGGTACGTATTGGCACTGAATCTTTCTTT.

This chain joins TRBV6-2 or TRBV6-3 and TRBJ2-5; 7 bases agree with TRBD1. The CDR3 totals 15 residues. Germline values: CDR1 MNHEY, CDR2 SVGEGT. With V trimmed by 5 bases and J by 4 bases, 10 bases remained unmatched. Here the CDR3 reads CASSRQGFAGETQYF. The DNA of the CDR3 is TGTGCCAGCAGTAGACAGGGATTTGCGGGAGAGACCCAGTACTTC.

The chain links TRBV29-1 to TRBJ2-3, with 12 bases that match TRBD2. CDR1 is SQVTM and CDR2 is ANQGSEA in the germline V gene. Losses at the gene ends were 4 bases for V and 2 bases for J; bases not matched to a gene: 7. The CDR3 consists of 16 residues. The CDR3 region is CSVVRLAGAHTDTQYF. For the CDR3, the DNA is TGCAGCGTTGTCCGACTAGCGGGAGCCCACACAGATACGCAGTATTTT.

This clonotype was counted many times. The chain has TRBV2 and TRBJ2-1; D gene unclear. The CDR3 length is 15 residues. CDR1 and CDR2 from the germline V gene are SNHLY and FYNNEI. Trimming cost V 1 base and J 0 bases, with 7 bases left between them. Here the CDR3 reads CASSEVISSYNEQFF. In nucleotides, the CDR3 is TGTGCCAGCAGTGAAGTGATTAGCTCCTACAATGAGCAGTTCTTC.

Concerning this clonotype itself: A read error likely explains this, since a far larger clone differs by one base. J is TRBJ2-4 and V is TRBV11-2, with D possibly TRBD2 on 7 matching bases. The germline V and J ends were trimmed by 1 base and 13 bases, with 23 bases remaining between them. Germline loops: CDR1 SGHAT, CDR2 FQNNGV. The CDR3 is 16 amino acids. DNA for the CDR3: TGTGCCAGCAGCTTAGGCTGGGGGGGCAGGGTTAATGAGCAGTACTTC. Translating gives CASSLGWGGRVNEQYF. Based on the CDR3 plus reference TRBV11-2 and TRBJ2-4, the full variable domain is EAGVAQSPRYKIIEKRQSVAFWCNPISGHATLYWYQQILGQGPKLLIQFQNNGVVDDSQLPKDRFSAERLKGVDSTLKIQPAKLEDSAVYLCASSLGWGGRVNEQYFGAGTRLSVL.

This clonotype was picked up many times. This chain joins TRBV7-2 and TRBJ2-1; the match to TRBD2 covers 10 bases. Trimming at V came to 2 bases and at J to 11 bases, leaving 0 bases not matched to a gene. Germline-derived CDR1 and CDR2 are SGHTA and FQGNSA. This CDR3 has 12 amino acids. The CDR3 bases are TGTGCCAGCAGCTTAACTAGCGGGAAGCAGTTCTTC. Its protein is CASSLTSGKQFF.